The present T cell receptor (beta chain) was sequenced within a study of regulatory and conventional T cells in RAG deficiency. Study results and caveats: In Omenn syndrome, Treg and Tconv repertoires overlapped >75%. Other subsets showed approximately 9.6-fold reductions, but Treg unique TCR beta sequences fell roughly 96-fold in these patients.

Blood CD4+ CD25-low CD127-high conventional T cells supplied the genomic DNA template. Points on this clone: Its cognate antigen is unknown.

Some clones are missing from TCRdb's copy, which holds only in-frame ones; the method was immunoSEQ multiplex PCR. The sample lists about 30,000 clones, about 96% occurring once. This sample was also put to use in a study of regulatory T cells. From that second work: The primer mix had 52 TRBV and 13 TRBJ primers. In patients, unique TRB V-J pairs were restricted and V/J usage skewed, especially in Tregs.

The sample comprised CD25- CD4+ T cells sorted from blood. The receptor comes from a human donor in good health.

The CDR3, as DNA: TGTGCCAGCAGTGCGCAGCTAGCGGGGACAGATACGCAGTATTTT. Translated: CASSAQLAGTDTQYF. The chain couples TRBV2 to TRBJ2-3; TRBD2 matches 9 bases. The ends lost 4 bases at V and 3 bases at J; junction bases unmatched: 5. CDR3 length equals 15 residues. CDR1 is SNHLY and CDR2 is FYNNEI in the germline V gene.